The 9 T cell receptor beta chains listed next were all sequenced from one sample in a study of blood T cell repertoires in COVID-19. Generated by immunoSEQ multiplex PCR, the TCRdb table keeps only in-frame clones and is missing some. The data contain just over 250,000 clones, under 90% of them singletons. The sample comprised PBMCs or T cells enriched from blood (not recorded which). The receptors were sampled from a man aged 25-45 years with acute COVID-19.

This CDR3 is CASSRGSNYGYTF. The DNA of the CDR3 is TGCGCCAGCAGTAGGGGGTCCAACTATGGCTACACCTTC. The genes are TRBV10-1 and TRBJ1-2, with a possible D match to TRBD1 (6 bases). This CDR3 has 13 residues. Germline-derived CDR1 and CDR2 are WNHNN and SYGVQD (reference sequence). Trimming left V 5 bases short and J 2 bases short, with 9 bases between.

This chain connects TRBV3-1 (or the pseudogene TRBV3-2) to TRBJ1-1; no definite D call. This CDR3 region has 14 residues. CDR1 and CDR2 (germline): LGHDT, YNNKEL (reference sequence). The ends were cut back, 0 bases at V and 4 bases at J, with 9 bases in the middle. The DNA for the CDR3 is TGTGCCAGCAGCCAAGACGAGGCCAGCACTGAAGCTTTCTTT. As protein: CASSQDEASTEAFF.

This clone was counted at least ten times. V is TRBV28 and J is TRBJ1-5, with a possible D match to TRBD1 (5 bases). Germline V gene data show CDR1 as MDHEN and CDR2 as SYDVKM. The V and J ends lost 6 bases and 3 bases respectively, with 15 bases between them. The CDR3 runs 15 residues. The CDR3 bases are TGTGCCAGCAGGGGGGGTGGCCCTAACAATCAGCCCCAGCATTTT. It translates to CASRGGGPNNQPQHF. The whole variable domain, remainder taken from reference TRBV28 and TRBJ1-5, is DVKVTQSSRYLVKRTGEKVFLECVQDMDHENMFWYRQDPGLGLRLIYFSYDVKMKEKGDIPEGYSVSREKKERFSLILESASTNQTSMYLCASRGGGPNNQPQHFGDGTRLSIL.

The chain is built from TRBV27 and TRBJ2-1; 9 bases map to TRBD2. The CDR3 spans 15 residues. The germline gives CDR1 MNHEY, CDR2 SMNVEV (reference sequence). Trimming took 2 bases from V and 7 from J; bases not matched to a gene: 6. The DNA of the CDR3 is TGTGCCAGCAGTTTACGGGGGCGGGGGGGGAATGAGCAGTTCTTC. Translated, it gives CASSLRGRGGNEQFF.

A note on this clone: The conserved closing phenylalanine or tryptophan is absent in this CDR3, likely reflecting a read error. V is TRBV11-2 and J is TRBJ2-4, with TRBD1 matching over 11 bases. The CDR3 consists of 16 residues. Germline V gene lookup returns CDR1 SGHAT and CDR2 FQNNGV. The trim removed 5 bases at V and 3 bases at J, leaving 6 bases unmatched. CDR3 in amino acids: CASSPMGQGVKNIQYL. CDR3 in DNA: TGTGCCAGCAGCCCGATGGGACAGGGGGTCAAAAACATTCAGTACCTC.

This clone was found a few times. The chain recombines TRBV2 with TRBJ1-2; D might be TRBD1 (6 bases). Germline-derived CDR1 and CDR2 are SNHLY and FYNNEI. The CDR3 loop spans 14 amino acids. Between the trimmed V and J ends, which lost 5 bases and 8 bases, there was a span of 18 bases. In DNA, the CDR3 is TGTGCCAGCAGTCGAACTACAGGGTATTCGGGCTACACCTTC. This codes for CASSRTTGYSGYTF. Supplemented by reference TRBV2 and TRBJ1-2, the full variable domain reads EPEVTQTPSHQVTQMGQEVILRCVPISNHLYFYWYRQILGQKVEFLVSFYNNEISEKSEIFDDQFSVERPDGSNFTLKIRSTKLEDSAMYFCASSRTTGYSGYTFGSGTRLTVV.

The chain links TRBV5-5 to TRBJ1-1; 8 bases align to TRBD1. Germline CDR1 reads SGHKS; CDR2 reads YYEKEE (reference sequence). This CDR3 contains 14 residues. V was pared by 2 bases and J by 1 base, with 1 base of the junction left unmatched. Written as DNA, the CDR3 is TGTGCCAGCAGCTTTACAGGGGGGAACACTGAAGCTTTCTTT. As protein: CASSFTGGNTEAFF. The complete variable domain, with remaining parts taken from reference TRBV5-5 and TRBJ1-1, reads DAGVTQSPTHLIKTRGQQVTLRCSPISGHKSVSWYQQVLGQGPQFIFQYYEKEERGRGNFPDRFSARQFPNYSSELNVNALLLGDSALYLCASSFTGGNTEAFFGQGTRLTVV.

The sample holds a few counts of this clone. The V and J genes are TRBV12-3 or TRBV12-4 and TRBJ2-2, with a weak D call TRBD2 (5 bases). The V end lost 9 bases, the J end lost 7 bases, and 6 bases lay between the germline ends. CDR3 size: 10 residues. The CDR3: CASGGGELFF. The CDR3 nucleotides are TGTGCCAGTGGAGGCGGGGAGCTGTTTTTT.

The DNA of the CDR3 is TGTGCCAGTAGTAACCAGGGGGTAGGGCATCAGCCCCAGCATTTT. Translating gives CASSNQGVGHQPQHF. The gene calls are TRBV19 and TRBJ1-5; 7 bases map to TRBD1. Germline trimming cut 4 bases from V and 5 bases from J; bases unmatched to any gene: 8. In germline, CDR1 is LNHDA, CDR2 SQIVND (reference sequence). The CDR3 length is 15 residues.